Below, 23 T cell receptor beta chains from the same sample are listed, as sequenced in a study of vaccination and CD4 T cells after COVID-19. No antigen has been identified for these receptors. Indicated treatment: approximately 11-day PBMC culture with coronavirus spike peptide pools or control peptides (ViraFEST assay). Cultured CD4+ T-cell DNA underwent Oncomine TCR Beta short-read sequencing. Each CDR3 protein is one row after TCRdb ran MiXCR on the PCR reads. The sample records around 15,000 distinct CDR3 sequences, about two fifths being singletons. The input for sequencing was CD4+ T cells from blood, cultured in vitro, taken after SARS-CoV-2 vaccination. Receptor source: a human donor who had recovered from COVID-19.

CDR3 sequence (DNA): TGTGCCAGCACCCTAGGCCTAGCGGGCTACTACGAGCAGTACTTC. This gives the protein CASTLGLAGYYEQYF. The chain uses TRBV2 and TRBJ2-7, with 8 nucleotides matching TRBD2. Unmatched junction bases numbered 11, after V lost 7 bases and J lost 3 bases. The CDR3 loop spans 15 amino acids. Per germline, CDR1 SNHLY and CDR2 FYNNEI.

The rearrangement links TRBV6-1 to TRBJ2-2, with 10 bases identical to TRBD2. Trimming at V came to 3 bases and at J to 6 bases, leaving 4 bases not matched to a gene. Germline V gives CDR1 MNHNS, CDR2 SASEGT. CDR3 length equals 15 residues. In nucleotides, the CDR3 is TGTGCCAGCAGTGATCTAGCGGGAGCTTCCGGGGAGCTGTTTTTT. Translated, it gives CASSDLAGASGELFF.

The rearrangement uses TRBV20-1 and TRBJ1-2, with D tentatively TRBD1 (5 bases). Germline lookup yields CDR1 DFQATT and CDR2 SNEGSKA (reference sequence). The CDR3 covers 17 residues. Trimming removed 5 bases from V and 6 bases from J, with 28 bases in between. CDR3 DNA: TGCAGTGCTCCAGCGGGACCCGAAATTATTCCGGGTGATGGCTACACCTTC. The encoded protein is CSAPAGPEIIPGDGYTF.

J is TRBJ1-5 and V is TRBV6-1; D might be TRBD1 (5 bases). The CDR3 is 14 residues long. Trimming took 11 bases from V and 0 from J, leaving 14 bases between them. Germline CDR1 and CDR2: MNHNS and SASEGT. CDR3 DNA: TGTGCCGCTTCGCTGACAGCTAGCAATCAGCCCCAGCATTTT. Amino acid sequence: CAASLTASNQPQHF.

V is TRBV7-2 and J is TRBJ1-1, with TRBD1 matching over 11 bases. CDR1 and CDR2 from the germline V gene are SGHTA and FQGNSA. The CDR3 has 14 residues. After removal of 4 bases from V and 4 bases from J, the junction contained 2 bases not matched to a gene. This CDR3 reads CASSWGQGVTEAFF. The DNA of the CDR3 is TGTGCCAGCAGCTGGGGACAGGGGGTCACTGAAGCTTTCTTT.

The chain links TRBV12-3 or TRBV12-4 to TRBJ1-1; D unclear. This CDR3 has 10 amino acids. V lost 6 bases and J 13 bases, leaving 12 bases between the germline ends. CDR3 nucleotide sequence: TGTGCCAGCAGCCAAGTAAGGGTTTTCTTT. It specifies CASSQVRVFF.

This clonotype ranks as large. The CDR3 nucleotides are TGCAGTGCTAGGGCCAGACGGACAGCTAACTATGGCTACACCTTC. Protein product: CSARARRTANYGYTF. The V call is TRBV20-1, the J call TRBJ1-2; possible D gene TRBD1, 6 bases. CDR3 length: 15 residues. V lost 3 bases and J lost 0, with 14 bases in between. CDR1 and CDR2 from the germline V gene are DFQATT and SNEGSKA (reference sequence).

The rearrangement joins TRBV18 to TRBJ2-6; unclear D gene. The CDR3 length is 15 residues. Germline V gives CDR1 KGHSH, CDR2 LQKENI. Trimming stripped 3 bases from V and 3 bases from J, with 9 bases between. CDR3 nucleotides: TGTGCCAGCTCACCTGCGAGTCTTGGGGCCAACGTCCTGACTTTC. Translated: CASSPASLGANVLTF.

This rearrangement joins TRBV7-6 to TRBJ2-7; TRBD1 matches 8 bases. The V gene end was trimmed by 5 bases and the J gene end by 0 bases; junction bases not matched to a gene: 6. The CDR3 spans 15 residues. Germline V CDR1 and CDR2: SGHVS, FNYEAQ. In DNA form, the CDR3 reads TGTGCCAGCAGCCCAGGACAGGGCTACTCCTACGAGCAGTACTTC. This encodes CASSPGQGYSYEQYF.

This clonotype appeared a few times. The chain couples TRBV20-1 to TRBJ1-2, with 9 bases lining up with TRBD1. The length of the CDR3 is 14 residues. From germline, CDR1 is DFQATT and CDR2 SNEGSKA (reference sequence). Germline trimming cut 6 bases from V and 7 bases from J; bases unmatched to any gene: 12. CDR3 residues: CSAANRGRIGGYTF. In DNA, the CDR3 is TGCAGTGCCGCAAACAGGGGGCGCATCGGTGGCTACACCTTC.

This clonotype was seen a handful of times. The rearrangement joins TRBV28 to TRBJ1-5, with 8 bases that match TRBD1. The CDR3 spans 17 residues. The V and J ends lost 6 bases and 0 bases, in that order; junction bases with no gene match: 10. Germline V gene lookup returns CDR1 MDHEN and CDR2 SYDVKM. In nucleotides, the CDR3 is TGTGCCAGCAGAAAGCAGGGGGCGGATCATAGCAATCAGCCCCAGCATTTT. As protein: CASRKQGADHSNQPQHF.

J is TRBJ1-1 and V is TRBV27; TRBD1 might be the D (6 bases). In germline, CDR1 is MNHEY, CDR2 SMNVEV (reference sequence). This CDR3 comprises 15 residues. V was shortened by 5 bases and J by 6 bases, with 19 bases between the two germline ends. The CDR3 coding sequence is TGTGCCAGCAGTAGGACCGCGCTGAGGGGGGCTGAAGCTTTCTTT. Translated: CASSRTALRGAEAFF.

A single count supports this clonotype. The chain has TRBV7-2 and TRBJ2-5; D unclear. V lost 0 bases to trimming and J lost 5 bases, with 10 bases between them. Germline CDR1 and CDR2: SGHTA and FQGNSA. The CDR3 has 14 residues. DNA for the CDR3: TGTGCCAGCAGCTTAGCTAGGAGTGGGGAGACCCAGTACTTC. This gives the protein CASSLARSGETQYF.

A few counts support this clonotype. The V and J genes are TRBV30 and TRBJ2-7, with D possibly called TRBD1 or TRBD2 (6 bases each). This CDR3 has 13 amino acids. Per the germline V gene, CDR1 is GTSNPN and CDR2 is SVGIG (reference sequence). The ends were cut back, 2 bases at V and 2 bases at J, with 10 bases in the middle. DNA for the CDR3: TGTGCCTGGAGTAGGGGGGAGACCTACGAGCAGTACTTC. Translation gives CAWSRGETYEQYF.

A few counts support this clonotype. V gene TRBV4-3 combines with J gene TRBJ2-3; D is unclear. The CDR3 runs to 13 residues. V lost 0 bases and J lost 7, with 8 bases in between. Germline V CDR1 and CDR2: LGHNA, YSLEER. Written as DNA, the CDR3 is TGCGCCAGCAGCCAAGAAACGGCAAATACGCAGTATTTT. Amino acid sequence: CASSQETANTQYF.

This clonotype was observed a few times. CDR3 sequence reads: CASSSYGERSQPLHF. The CDR3 DNA is TGTGCCAGCAGCTCCTACGGGGAACGATCCCAACCCCTCCACTTT. This rearrangement joins TRBV7-9 to TRBJ1-6; D unresolved. The CDR3 extends over 15 amino acids. Trimming removed 4 bases from V and 12 bases from J, with 19 bases in between. Germline CDR1 reads SEHNR; CDR2 reads FQNEAQ (reference sequence).

This chain joins TRBV18 and TRBJ2-5; 8 positions agree with TRBD2. There are 13 residues in the CDR3. J lost 7 bases, V lost 2 bases, and 3 bases had no gene match. Germline CDR1 and CDR2: KGHSH and LQKENI. CDR3 residues: CASSPDREGTQYF. CDR3 in DNA: TGTGCCAGCTCACCAGACCGGGAGGGGACCCAGTACTTC. Variable domain in full (rest from reference TRBV18 and TRBJ2-5): NAGVMQNPRHLVRRRGQEARLRCSPMKGHSHVYWYRQLPEEGLKFMVYLQKENIIDESGMPKERFSAEFPKEGPSILRIQQVVRGDSAAYFCASSPDREGTQYFGPGTRLLVL.

This chain connects TRBV27 to TRBJ2-1; 13 nucleotides agree with TRBD2. Germline V gene lookup returns CDR1 MNHEY and CDR2 SMNVEV (reference sequence). With 6 bases clipped from V and 9 bases from J, the junction kept 5 bases outside the gene matches. CDR3 length: 14 amino acids. The CDR3 sequence is CASRTSGRWSEQFF. The CDR3 DNA sequence: TGTGCCAGCAGGACTAGCGGGAGGTGGAGTGAGCAGTTCTTC.

The V gene is TRBV20-1, the J gene TRBJ1-6; tentative D call: TRBD1 (6 bases). The CDR3 is made up of 13 amino acids. Germline CDR1 is DFQATT and CDR2 is SNEGSKA (reference sequence). V was shortened by 6 bases and J by 10 bases, with 16 bases between the two germline ends. Written as DNA, the CDR3 is TGCAGTGCGGCGGACAGCGAAAGCTCACCCCTCCACTTT. This encodes CSAADSESSPLHF.

The chain joins TRBV2 to TRBJ1-1; 7 bases map to TRBD1. This CDR3 contains 11 residues. V dropped 5 bases and J dropped 14; count of bases not matched to a gene: 8. Germline V CDR1 and CDR2: SNHLY, FYNNEI. In nucleotides, the CDR3 is TGTGCCAGCAGTATTCGGACAGGCGCCTTCTTT. Translation: CASSIRTGAFF.

This clonotype was seen only a few times. The chain combines TRBV20-1 with TRBJ2-2; D may match TRBD1 or TRBD2 (5 bases each). Germline CDR1 DFQATT, CDR2 SNEGSKA (reference sequence). The CDR3 runs 15 residues. V lost 1 base to trimming and J lost 5 bases, with 14 bases between them. The CDR3 DNA reads as TGCAGTGCTAGAGCGAGAGGGGCTTGGACCGGGGAGCTGTTTTTT. Protein: CSARARGAWTGELFF.

The genes are TRBV29-1 and TRBJ2-2; D may be TRBD2 (5 bases). The ends were cut back, 4 bases at V and 5 bases at J, with 17 bases in the middle. The CDR3 spans 15 residues. Looked up from germline, CDR1 is SQVTM and CDR2 is ANQGSEA. The CDR3 loop is CSVGRAGVQTGELFF. The CDR3 DNA is TGCAGCGTTGGGCGGGCCGGAGTTCAAACCGGGGAGCTGTTTTTT.

The genes are TRBV11-1 and TRBJ2-5, with D perhaps assigned TRBD1 or TRBD2 (5 bases each). The CDR3 is made up of 16 amino acids. CDR1 is SGHAT and CDR2 is FQDESV in the germline V gene (reference sequence). V was trimmed by 6 bases and J by 1 base, leaving 18 bases between them. CDR3 nucleotide sequence: TGTGCCAGCAGTATCCCCCTTGCCGGGGCCCAAGAGACCCAGTACTTC. This translates into CASSIPLAGAQETQYF.